Presented here are 25 T cell receptor beta chains from one specimen sequenced in a study of T cell clonotyping in hematopoietic cell transplantation. Clones were read by immunoSEQ multiplex PCR, and TCRdb kept only the in-frame ones, dropping some. The repertoire holds fewer than 25,000 clones, with around 90% as singletons. Time point: recipient sample about 28 days before transplant, after cytoreduction. The source was peripheral blood mononuclear cells, collected before stem cell transplant. The source of these receptors is a man aged 18 to 29 with biphenotypic leukemia. Some clones in this sample may be carry-over from other donors' samples.

The rearrangement uses TRBV11-3 and TRBJ2-5, with TRBD2 identical over 9 bases. CDR3 length: 16 amino acids. V was pared by 1 base and J by 5 bases, with 8 bases of the junction left unmatched. Germline V CDR1 and CDR2: SGHNT, YENEEA. The CDR3 region is CASSLAILAGRETQYF. DNA of the CDR3: TGTGCCAGCAGCTTAGCCATTCTAGCGGGACGGGAGACCCAGTACTTC.

The chain uses TRBV5-1 and TRBJ1-1, with D tentatively TRBD1 (5 bases). Germline CDR1 reads SGHRS; CDR2 reads YFSETQ. CDR3 length: 16 residues. Between the trimmed V and J ends, which lost 4 bases and 0 bases, there was a span of 16 bases. CDR3 bases: TGCGCCAGCAGCACCCGAGGGACGGCAATGAACACTGAAGCTTTCTTT. It yields the protein CASSTRGTAMNTEAFF. The full variable domain, its missing parts supplied by reference TRBV5-1 and TRBJ1-1, is KAGVTQTPRYLIKTRGQQVTLSCSPISGHRSVSWYQQTPGQGLQFLFEYFSETQRNKGNFPGRFSGRQFSNSRSEMNVSTLELGDSALYLCASSTRGTAMNTEAFFGQGTRLTVV.

The CDR3 loop is CASKMKGTVGGYTF. CDR3 nucleotide sequence: TGTGCCAGTAAGATGAAGGGAACAGTCGGTGGCTACACCTTC. The chain joins TRBV6-5 to TRBJ1-2; D remains ambiguous. CDR1 is MNHEY, CDR2 SVGAGI, per germline. The CDR3 contains 14 residues. V was shortened by 9 bases and J by 7 bases, with 21 bases between the two germline ends.

V gene TRBV29-1 combines with J gene TRBJ2-4; the D is unclear. The CDR3 extends over 12 amino acids. The germline CDR1 and CDR2 sequences are SQVTM and ANQGSEA. V dropped 3 bases and J dropped 6 bases, with 9 bases sitting between them. This chain's CDR3 is CSVEIPGNIQYF. The CDR3, as DNA: TGCAGCGTTGAGATCCCGGGAAACATTCAGTACTTC.

The J gene is TRBJ2-5, the V gene TRBV29-1; weak D call: TRBD2 (6 bases). Germline CDR1 and CDR2: SQVTM and ANQGSEA. Deletions cut 3 bases from V and 6 bases from J, with 14 bases between. This CDR3 region has 13 residues. CDR3 in DNA: TGCAGCGTTGAGAAGGTCGGGAGCCAGACCCAGTACTTC. Its translation is CSVEKVGSQTQYF.

This chain joins TRBV2 and TRBJ2-6; a possible D gene is TRBD2 (5 bases). CDR3 size: 16 residues. With 4 bases removed from V and 4 bases from J, the gap between germline ends came to 14 bases. CDR1 and CDR2 (germline): SNHLY, FYNNEI. In DNA form, the CDR3 reads TGTGCCAGCAGTGTAGCCGGGGTAGACGGGGCCAACGTCCTGACTTTC. Residues: CASSVAGVDGANVLTF.

The chain carries TRBV6-1 and TRBJ1-3; possibly TRBD1 for D (5 bases). CDR1 and CDR2 from the germline V gene are MNHNS and SASEGT. This CDR3 region has 14 residues. Trimming took 1 base from V and 3 from J, leaving 7 bases between them. The CDR3 reads CASSEGTGGNTIYF. The CDR3 DNA sequence: TGTGCCAGCAGTGAAGGCACAGGTGGAAACACCATATATTTT.

This clone was detected only once. The gene calls are TRBV30 and TRBJ2-7; 8 bases match TRBD2. The germline V gene encodes CDR1 GTSNPN and CDR2 SVGIG (reference sequence). The ends lost 4 bases at V and 5 bases at J; junction bases unmatched: 4. This CDR3 is 12 amino acids long. The CDR3 loop reads CAWTQLADEQYF. In DNA form, the CDR3 reads TGTGCCTGGACTCAACTAGCGGACGAGCAGTACTTC.

As to this clone: No conserved phenylalanine or tryptophan ends this CDR3, so it is likely a read error. Because the CDR3's place on the DNA is in doubt, the DNA is left out and the CDR3 is given as listed by TCRdb. V gene TRBV25-1 combines with J gene TRBJ2-7; the table assigns TRBD2, which was not confirmed against the DNA. Looked up from germline, CDR1 is MGHDK and CDR2 is SYGVNS. The CDR3 is 12 residues long, counting both termini. CDR3: CASSESRLVETS.

This clone was observed a single time. J is TRBJ2-7 and V is TRBV7-2; D is possibly TRBD2 (5 bases). The CDR3 is 14 amino acids. Deletions cut 5 bases from V and 5 bases from J, with 16 bases between. Germline CDR1 is SGHTA and CDR2 is FQGNSA. The CDR3 coding sequence is TGTGCCAGCAGCCCCGGGGTTGAGTGGCACGAGCAGTACTTC. Amino acid sequence: CASSPGVEWHEQYF.

The chain couples TRBV5-5 to TRBJ2-7, with 7 bases lining up with TRBD1. Germline V gives CDR1 SGHKS, CDR2 YYEKEE (reference sequence). The V segment lost 3 bases and the J segment 3 bases; nucleotides outside the gene matches: 9. The CDR3 contains 15 residues. The CDR3 DNA reads as TGTGCCAGCAGCTCTCTTTTCGGGACAGTCTACGAGCAGTACTTC. Translating gives CASSSLFGTVYEQYF.

This clone was seen a single time. CDR3 sequence (DNA): TGTGCCAGCACTGGGGAGCTATACACCGGGGAGCTGTTTTTT. The encoded protein is CASTGELYTGELFF. The J gene is TRBJ2-2, the V gene TRBV6-1, with D maybe TRBD2 (5 bases). Germline lookup yields CDR1 MNHNS and CDR2 SASEGT. CDR3 length: 14 amino acids. The V end lost 7 bases, the J end lost 3 bases, and 12 bases lay between the germline ends.

The chain recombines TRBV6-5 with TRBJ2-5; D is ambiguous. The CDR3 spans 12 residues. From germline, CDR1 is MNHEY and CDR2 SVGAGI. V was shortened by 7 bases and J by 5 bases, with 11 bases between the two germline ends. The CDR3 protein is CASIGNGETQYF. CDR3 DNA: TGTGCCAGCATTGGCAATGGGGAGACCCAGTACTTC.

The chain recombines TRBV6-1 with TRBJ2-7; no clear D gene. V was pared by 0 bases and J by 2 bases, with 8 bases between. Germline CDR1 and CDR2: MNHNS and SASEGT. The length of the CDR3 is 14 residues. In nucleotides, the CDR3 is TGTGCCAGCAGTGAAGCAGGTGGAACCTACGAGCAGTACTTC. Protein sequence: CASSEAGGTYEQYF.

V gene TRBV4-1 combines with J gene TRBJ2-7; 7 bases align to TRBD1. This CDR3 is built from 15 residues. The trim removed 2 bases at V and 0 bases at J, leaving 4 bases unmatched. Germline assignment: CDR1 MGHRA and CDR2 YSYEKL. The CDR3 DNA is TGCGCCAGCAGCCAAAACAGGGGAAGCTCCTACGAGCAGTACTTC. This codes for CASSQNRGSSYEQYF.

This clone was counted a few times. The genes are TRBV4-1 and TRBJ1-4; D gene unclear. Germline CDR1 is MGHRA and CDR2 is YSYEKL. Trimming took 4 bases from V and 8 from J, leaving 11 bases between them. CDR3 length equals 13 residues. The CDR3 sequence: CASSLRVFEKLFF. The CDR3, as DNA: TGCGCCAGCAGCCTAAGGGTCTTCGAAAAACTGTTTTTT.

A single count supports this clone. The V call is TRBV6-5, the J call TRBJ2-5; the D is unclear. The germline V gene encodes CDR1 MNHEY and CDR2 SVGAGI. Deletions cut 0 bases from V and 5 bases from J, with 10 bases between. The CDR3 totals 14 residues. The CDR3 region has the DNA TGTGCCAGCAGTTACTCGATACCGCCGGAGACCCAGTACTTC. Its translation is CASSYSIPPETQYF.

This clone was seen only a few times. This chain uses TRBV18 with TRBJ2-2; 9 bases are shared with TRBD2. Germline CDR1 reads KGHSH; CDR2 reads LQKENI. The V segment lost 3 bases and the J segment 3 bases; nucleotides outside the gene matches: 2. The CDR3 is 15 residues long. The CDR3 is CASSPLAGDTGELFF. The DNA for the CDR3 is TGTGCCAGCTCACCGTTAGCGGGGGACACCGGGGAGCTGTTTTTT.

The chain carries TRBV19 and TRBJ2-1; no clear D. Germline CDR1 LNHDA, CDR2 SQIVND (reference sequence). The CDR3 loop spans 12 amino acids. Trimming left V 6 bases short and J 5 bases short, with 8 bases between. The chain's CDR3 is CASSVQHNEQFF. The CDR3 region has the DNA TGTGCCAGTAGCGTTCAACACAATGAGCAGTTCTTC.

The chain has TRBV19 and TRBJ2-1; 7 bases align to TRBD2. The length of the CDR3 is 17 residues. CDR1 LNHDA and CDR2 SQIVND come from the germline V gene (reference sequence). V shed 5 bases, J shed 4 bases, and the junction held 14 bases outside the gene matches. This chain's CDR3 is CASSLAHGGSIYNEQFF. The CDR3 DNA sequence: TGTGCCAGTAGTTTGGCCCATGGCGGGAGTATTTACAATGAGCAGTTCTTC. Together with reference TRBV19 and TRBJ2-1, the CDR3 gives the full variable domain: DGGITQSPKYLFRKEGQNVTLSCEQNLNHDAMYWYRQDPGQGLRLIYYSQIVNDFQKGDIAEGYSVSREKKESFPLTVTSAQKNPTAFYLCASSLAHGGSIYNEQFFGPGTRLTVL.

The CDR3 reads CASSLYPPRGLGYGYTF. DNA for the CDR3: TGTGCCAGCAGTTTATACCCCCCGAGGGGCCTTGGCTATGGCTACACCTTC. This chain links TRBV27 with TRBJ1-2; possibly TRBD1 for D (5 bases). Germline-derived CDR1 and CDR2 are MNHEY and SMNVEV (reference sequence). This CDR3 region has 17 residues. With 1 base removed from V and 4 bases from J, the gap between germline ends came to 19 bases.

The gene calls are TRBV6-5 and TRBJ1-1; D is ambiguous. The ends were cut back, 5 bases at V and 0 bases at J, with 10 bases in the middle. CDR1 is MNHEY and CDR2 is SVGAGI in the germline V gene. This CDR3 has 14 residues. The CDR3 nucleotides read TGTGCCAGCAGTCCCGCGATCATGAACACTGAAGCTTTCTTT. It yields the protein CASSPAIMNTEAFF.

The V gene is TRBV19, the J gene TRBJ1-2, with D possibly matching TRBD1 (5 bases). CDR3 length: 16 amino acids. Between the trimmed V and J ends, which lost 0 bases and 4 bases, there was a span of 15 bases. Germline values: CDR1 LNHDA, CDR2 SQIVND (reference sequence). Written as DNA, the CDR3 is TGTGCCAGTAGTATAGATAGGTCCGGACACACCTATGGCTACACCTTC. Its protein is CASSIDRSGHTYGYTF.

The chain links TRBV7-8 to TRBJ2-5; 11 nucleotides match TRBD2. With V trimmed by 4 bases and J by 2 bases, 6 bases remained unmatched. The CDR3 is made up of 16 amino acids. Germline V gene sequence: CDR1 SGHVS, CDR2 FQNEAQ. CDR3 region: CASSSTLAGGQETQYF. CDR3 nucleotide sequence: TGTGCCAGCAGCTCCACCCTAGCGGGAGGTCAAGAGACCCAGTACTTC.

This chain uses TRBV7-2 with TRBJ1-4, with 8 bases aligning to TRBD1. CDR1 and CDR2 from the germline V gene are SGHTA and FQGNSA. This CDR3 region has 13 residues. The junction had 11 bases not matched to a gene; V was cut back by 5 bases and J by 15 bases. The CDR3 loop reads CASSREDRERVFF. The CDR3 DNA is TGTGCCAGCAGCCGAGAGGACAGGGAGCGCGTGTTTTTT. Full variable domain (missing parts from reference TRBV7-2 and TRBJ1-4): GAGVSQSPSNKVTEKGKDVELRCDPISGHTALYWYRQSLGQGLEFLIYFQGNSAPDKSGLPSDRFSAERTGGSVSTLTIQRTQQEDSAVYLCASSREDRERVFFGSGTQLSVL.